One and the same sample provided the 12 T cell receptor beta chains below, sequenced in a study of early T cells in non-severe SARS-CoV-2 infection. Via MiXCR, TCRdb re-called the 5' RACE reads, giving one row per CDR3 protein. This sample yields about 50,000 distinct CDR3 sequences, of which around 8% are seen a single time; about 4% belongs to the top ten. Sequenced material: whole blood. The receptors come from an adult who was a healthcare worker with PCR-confirmed SARS-CoV-2 infection or an uninfected control (not recorded which).

The chain couples TRBV20-1 to TRBJ2-7; D uncertain. CDR1 and CDR2 from the germline V gene are DFQATT and SNEGSKA (reference sequence). CDR3 size: 14 residues. With 0 bases removed from V and 2 bases from J, the gap between germline ends came to 11 bases. CDR3 DNA sequence: TGCAGTGCTAGAGATTACCGGCAGCCCTACGAGCAGTACTTC. Amino acids: CSARDYRQPYEQYF.

The rearrangement links TRBV18 to TRBJ1-6, with D perhaps matching TRBD1 (5 bases). V dropped 1 base and J dropped 7 bases, with 8 bases sitting between them. Per the germline V gene, CDR1 is KGHSH and CDR2 is LQKENI. CDR3 length: 14 amino acids. The DNA for the CDR3 is TGTGCCAGCTCACCACAGGGGAAGAATTCACCCCTCCACTTT. It encodes CASSPQGKNSPLHF.

This clonotype has a handful of counts. The chain is built from TRBV11-2 and TRBJ2-1, with TRBD2 identical over 14 bases. There are 17 residues in the CDR3. Germline CDR1 and CDR2: SGHAT and FQNNGV. Unmatched junction bases numbered 8, after V lost 1 base and J lost 9 bases. The CDR3 nucleotides read TGTGCCAGCAGCTTAGCCCCCGGGACTAGCGGGAGCGGTGAGCAGTTCTTC. Translated, it gives CASSLAPGTSGSGEQFF.

CDR3 region: CASSVGGDTQYF. CDR3 in DNA: TGTGCCAGCAGCGTGGGAGGGGATACGCAGTATTTT. The chain has TRBV9 and TRBJ2-3, with 7 bases identical to TRBD2. The CDR3 is made up of 12 amino acids. Germline V CDR1 and CDR2: SGDLS, YYNGEE. V lost 2 bases, J lost 6 bases, and 0 bases stayed unmatched.

In its sample, this clonotype was seen many times. The J gene is TRBJ2-3, the V gene TRBV7-9; 7 nucleotides align to TRBD1. Germline V lookup: CDR1 SEHNR, CDR2 FQNEAQ (reference sequence). The CDR3 contains 16 residues. Trimming took 5 bases from V and 8 from J; bases not matched to a gene: 16. CDR3 residues: CASSIEGTASGVTQYF. As DNA, the CDR3 is TGTGCCAGCAGCATCGAAGGGACAGCAAGCGGAGTTACGCAGTATTTT.

This clonotype has only a few counts. The rearrangement links TRBV15 to TRBJ2-2; tentatively, D is TRBD2 (7 bases). The length of the CDR3 is 14 residues. Per germline, CDR1 LNHNV and CDR2 YYDKDF (reference sequence). The V and J ends lost 8 bases and 10 bases respectively, with 20 bases between them. In DNA, the CDR3 is TGTGCCACCGAATCTAAGTCGGGGGGCAAGGAGCTGTTTTTT. It specifies CATESKSGGKELFF.

This clonotype was picked up a small number of times. The chain employs TRBV3-1 and TRBJ2-7; 9 nucleotides match TRBD2. V dropped 4 bases and J dropped 3; count of bases not matched to a gene: 4. The CDR3 is made up of 14 amino acids. Germline CDR1 reads LGHDT; CDR2 reads YNNKEL (reference sequence). CDR3: CASSRLAGLYEQYF. The DNA for the CDR3 is TGTGCCAGCAGCCGCCTAGCGGGACTCTACGAGCAGTACTTC.

This clonotype was seen a few times. The chain combines TRBV11-2 with TRBJ2-5; possible D gene TRBD1, 6 bases. The CDR3 runs 13 residues. V lost 6 bases and J lost 7, with 15 bases in between. The germline V gene has CDR1 SGHAT and CDR2 FQNNGV. The CDR3 reads CASRLTGERTQYF. The CDR3 DNA reads TGTGCCAGCAGGCTGACAGGAGAGCGGACCCAGTACTTC.

Concerning this clonotype: One end of the junction fails to match germline, which may point to a read error. CDR3 amino acids: CTSSHELASTDTQYF. In nucleotides, the CDR3 is TGTACCAGCAGCCATGAACTAGCCTCCACAGATACGCAGTATTTT. V is TRBV4-2 and J is TRBJ2-3, with D possibly matching TRBD2 (6 bases). There are 15 residues in the CDR3. Germline CDR1 is LGHNA and CDR2 is YNFKEQ.

This clonotype occurred a few times. This chain joins TRBV4-1 and TRBJ2-7; a weak D match, TRBD2 (6 bases). Germline values: CDR1 MGHRA, CDR2 YSYEKL. CDR3 length: 15 residues. V was clipped by 4 bases and J by 3 bases, with 16 bases between them. CDR3 region: CASSPRDPPLYEQYF. The DNA for the CDR3 is TGCGCCAGCAGCCCGCGGGACCCCCCACTCTACGAGCAGTACTTC.

This clonotype was picked up many times. V gene TRBV4-2 combines with J gene TRBJ2-7, with 8 positions matching TRBD2. The CDR3 runs to 18 residues. Trimming at V came to 3 bases and at J to 2 bases, leaving 15 bases not matched to a gene. Looked up from germline, CDR1 is LGHNA and CDR2 is YNFKEQ. The CDR3 is CASSHAQIPGLEAYEQYF. The CDR3, as DNA: TGTGCCAGCAGCCACGCCCAAATACCGGGACTAGAGGCCTACGAGCAGTACTTC.

This rearrangement joins TRBV19 to TRBJ1-1; maybe TRBD1 (5 bases). CDR3 length: 16 residues. Trimming cost V 7 bases and J 4 bases, with 22 bases left between them. Germline CDR1 LNHDA, CDR2 SQIVND (reference sequence). The CDR3 bases are TGTGCCAGTAAGGACGCCGTCTGGGGCGGTGGCACTGAAGCTTTCTTT. Translated, it gives CASKDAVWGGGTEAFF. Using reference TRBV19 and TRBJ1-1 for the parts outside the CDR3, the full variable domain is DGGITQSPKYLFRKEGQNVTLSCEQNLNHDAMYWYRQDPGQGLRLIYYSQIVNDFQKGDIAEGYSVSREKKESFPLTVTSAQKNPTAFYLCASKDAVWGGGTEAFFGQGTRLTVV.